This T cell receptor beta chain was obtained from a study of blood T cell repertoires in COVID-19. V lost 4 bases and J 5 bases, leaving 10 bases between the germline ends. CDR1 SGHRS and CDR2 YFSETQ come from the germline V gene. The CDR3 extends over 13 amino acids. Generated by immunoSEQ multiplex PCR, the TCRdb table keeps only in-frame clones and is missing some. The sample yields approximately 480,000 clones, roughly 89% seen once. The rearrangement uses TRBV5-1 and TRBJ2-1; D might be TRBD2 (5 bases). This clonotype originated in a man in his late teens or twenties with COVID-19, enrolled during active disease. The sample taken for sequencing was peripheral blood. CDR3 nucleotides: TGCGCCAGCAGCCTCAGGCGGGACAATGAGCAGTTCTTC. Translated: CASSLRRDNEQFF.